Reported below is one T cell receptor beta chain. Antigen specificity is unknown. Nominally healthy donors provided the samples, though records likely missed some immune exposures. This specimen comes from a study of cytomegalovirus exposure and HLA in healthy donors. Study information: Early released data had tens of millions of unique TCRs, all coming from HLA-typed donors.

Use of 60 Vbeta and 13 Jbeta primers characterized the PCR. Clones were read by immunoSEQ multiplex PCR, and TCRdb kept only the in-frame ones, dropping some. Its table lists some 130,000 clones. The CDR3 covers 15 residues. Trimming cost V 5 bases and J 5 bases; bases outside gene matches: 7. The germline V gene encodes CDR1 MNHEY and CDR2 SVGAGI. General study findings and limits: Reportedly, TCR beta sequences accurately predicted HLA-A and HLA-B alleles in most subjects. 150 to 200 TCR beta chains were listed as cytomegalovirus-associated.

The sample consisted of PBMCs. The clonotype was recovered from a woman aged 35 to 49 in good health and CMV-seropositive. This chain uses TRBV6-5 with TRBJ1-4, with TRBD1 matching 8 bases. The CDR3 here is CASSPDRGRNEKLFF. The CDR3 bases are TGTGCCAGCAGTCCTGACAGGGGCCGGAATGAAAAACTGTTTTTT.